The 14 T cell receptor beta chains presented below share a single source sample, sequenced in a study of T cell clonality in common variable immunodeficiency. The data were produced by immunoSEQ multiplex PCR, yet TCRdb's version contains in-frame clones alone and is incomplete. Altogether tens of thousands of clones were found in the sample, and no singletons occur. Sequencing was carried out using peripheral blood mononuclear cells. These receptors came from a person aged 18 to 69 in good health.

This clone was picked up many times. The read ends 3 residues shy of where the CDR3 ends; the end is completed using the germline J gene. The rearrangement joins TRBV12-3 or TRBV12-4 to TRBJ1-4; tentative D call: TRBD1 (6 bases). Trimming stripped 10 bases from V and 8 bases from J, with 11 bases between. The CDR3 extends over 11 amino acids. The CDR3 bases that were read are TGTGCCACAGGGGAGGGGGAAAAA. Encoded protein: CATGEGEK. The CDR3 reads in full as CATGEGEKLFF.

This clone has more than one count but fewer than ten. The CDR3 extends 3 residues past the end of the read, so its final part is completed from the germline J gene. The chain links TRBV7-6 to TRBJ1-2, with TRBD1 as a possible D gene (5 bases). This CDR3 comprises 14 residues. Germline V gene lookup returns CDR1 SGHVS and CDR2 FNYEAQ. The CDR3: CASSPGLAYNDYTF. The CDR3 DNA, read in part, is TGTGCCAGCAGTCCGGGACTCGCCTACAATGAC.

About this clone: Read sequence stops 3 residues before the CDR3 end, and the germline J gene provides the missing end. The J gene is TRBJ1-1, the V gene TRBV7-9; TRBD1 aligns across 7 bases. The CDR3 extends over 15 amino acids. The germline gives CDR1 SEHNR, CDR2 FQNEAQ (reference sequence). Partial CDR3 DNA: TGTGCCAGCAGCGCCCCCGGGACAGCTAACTATGGC. Amino acids: CASSAPGTANYG. The full CDR3 protein is CASSAPGTANYGAFF.

This clone was seen repeatedly, ten times or more. The DNA ends 3 residues before the CDR3 does, and the rest of the CDR3 is filled in from the germline J gene. The chain recombines TRBV15 with TRBJ2-5; TRBD2 matches at 8 bases. The V segment lost 1 base and the J segment 4 bases; nucleotides outside the gene matches: 8. Looked up from germline, CDR1 is LNHNV and CDR2 is YYDKDF (reference sequence). The CDR3 consists of 16 residues. Incomplete CDR3 DNA: TGTGCCACCAGCAGAGGCGGGACTAGAGCGGGAGAGACC. Protein sequence: CATSRGGTRAGET. The entire CDR3 protein is CATSRGGTRAGETQYF.

This clone showed up many times. The read stops 3 residues short of the end of the CDR3; the missing end is completed from the germline J gene. This chain connects TRBV28 to TRBJ2-7, with TRBD1 matching 9 bases. Germline CDR1 is MDHEN and CDR2 is SYDVKM. The junction had 9 bases not matched to a gene; V was cut back by 6 bases and J by 6 bases. The CDR3 has 14 amino acids. The CDR3 bases that were read are TGTGCCAGCAGCGACGGGACAGGGTTATTCGAG. Translating gives CASSDGTGLFE. The full CDR3 protein reads CASSDGTGLFEQYF.

This clone was seen ten or more times. The CDR3 end lies 3 residues beyond the end of the read and is filled in from the germline J gene. This sequence joins TRBV7-2 and TRBJ1-5, with 7 nucleotides matching TRBD1. The ends lost 5 bases at V and 2 bases at J; junction bases unmatched: 6. Per germline, CDR1 SGHTA and CDR2 FQGNSA. The CDR3 is 15 residues long. CDR3 sequence: CASSNRGAGNQPQHF. The sequenced part of the CDR3 DNA is TGTGCCAGCAGCAACAGGGGCGCTGGCAATCAGCCC.

Remarks on this clone: The missing CDR3 end, 3 residues past where the read stops, is filled in from the germline J gene. The chain uses TRBV18 and TRBJ2-3; possibly TRBD1 for D (6 bases). In germline, CDR1 is KGHSH, CDR2 LQKENI. The CDR3 spans 13 residues. The CDR3 region is CASSSDSNQPQYF. Partial CDR3 DNA: TGTGCCAGCTCATCGGACAGCAATCAGCCG.

This clone was observed at least ten times. Coverage ceases 3 residues before the CDR3 finishes, and the germline J gene fills in the end. The chain has TRBV3-1 (or the pseudogene TRBV3-2) and TRBJ2-5; 11 bases map to TRBD2. The germline V gene has CDR1 LGHDT and CDR2 YNNKEL (reference sequence). The CDR3 loop spans 15 amino acids. Trimming took 4 bases from V and 7 from J; bases not matched to a gene: 8. The part of the CDR3 DNA that was read is TGTGCCAGCAGCCTTAGCGGGGGGGCTGTTGGGACC. Its translation: CASSLSGGAVGT. The full CDR3 protein is CASSLSGGAVGTQYF.

This clone was seen repeatedly, ten times or more. The CDR3 DNA, read in part, is TGTGCCAGCAGCCCCCCCCAGCGGCAAGAGACC. This encodes CASSPPQRQET. The whole CDR3 sequence reads CASSPPQRQETQYF. J is TRBJ2-5 and V is TRBV7-2; TRBD2 is a possible D gene (5 bases). Read data end 3 residues before the CDR3 end; the end is taken from the germline J gene. CDR3 length: 14 amino acids. CDR1 is SGHTA, CDR2 FQGNSA, per germline. Trimming removed 5 bases from V and 2 bases from J, with 12 bases in between.

This clone was seen many times. The read halts 3 residues ahead of the CDR3 end, with the missing end drawn from the germline J gene. The chain is built from TRBV6-4 and TRBJ2-3; D not resolved. Germline-derived CDR1 and CDR2 are MRHNA and SNTAGT. The V end lost 2 bases, the J end lost 0 bases, and 3 bases lay between the germline ends. This CDR3 contains 13 residues. The sequenced CDR3 bases are TGTGCCAGCAGTGACAGGAGCACAGATACG. It translates to CASSDRSTDT. The CDR3 in its entirety is CASSDRSTDTQYF.

This clone was recorded many times. The CDR3 goes on 3 residues after the read ends, and that part is filled in from the germline J gene. V gene TRBV6-2 or TRBV6-3 combines with J gene TRBJ1-5; 11 nucleotides agree with TRBD1. Germline lookup yields CDR1 MNHEY and CDR2 SVGEGT. The J segment lost 6 bases and the V segment lost 5 bases, leaving 9 bases of the junction unmatched. The CDR3 is 16 residues long. The CDR3 is CASSTPDRGLSQPQHF. The DNA read from the CDR3 is TGTGCCAGCAGTACACCGGACAGGGGGCTGTCTCAGCCC.

This clone was counted ten times or more. The read comes to an end 3 residues before the CDR3 does, leaving the germline J gene to fill in the end. The V gene is TRBV7-2, the J gene TRBJ2-1, with 9 bases that match TRBD1. Unmatched junction bases numbered 8, after V lost 6 bases and J lost 8 bases. The germline CDR1 and CDR2 sequences are SGHTA and FQGNSA. The length of the CDR3 is 14 residues. Incomplete CDR3 DNA: TGTGCCAGCAGTTGGGACAGGGCGGCATATGAG. Protein product: CASSWDRAAYE. The entire CDR3 sequence reads CASSWDRAAYEQFF. The variable domain in full, completed from reference TRBV7-2 and TRBJ2-1, reads GAGVSQSPSNKVTEKGKDVELRCDPISGHTALYWYRQSLGQGLEFLIYFQGNSAPDKSGLPSDRFSAERTGGSVSTLTIQRTQQEDSAVYLCASSWDRAAYEQFFGPGTRLTVL.

This clone was seen ten or more times. Sequencing ends 3 residues short of the CDR3 end; the germline J gene provides the rest. The rearrangement links TRBV7-8 to TRBJ2-2, with 10 positions matching TRBD2. Germline V gene sequence: CDR1 SGHVS, CDR2 FQNEAQ. Losses at the gene ends were 4 bases for V and 0 bases for J; bases not matched to a gene: 5. The CDR3 is made up of 17 amino acids. Partial CDR3 DNA: TGTGCCAGCAGCTCACCCGGGACTAGCGCGAACACCGGGGAG. Translating gives CASSSPGTSANTGE. The CDR3 as a whole reads CASSSPGTSANTGELFF.

Ten or more counts support this clone. The read ends 3 residues before the CDR3 terminus; that terminus is restored from the germline J gene. The chain has TRBV5-5 and TRBJ1-5; 9 nucleotides match TRBD1. Trimming took 2 bases from V and 4 from J; bases not matched to a gene: 1. This CDR3 has 14 amino acids. Germline V CDR1 and CDR2: SGHKS, YYEKEE (reference sequence). CDR3 residues: CASSFGTGNQPQHF. The CDR3 bases that were read are TGTGCCAGCAGCTTCGGGACAGGGAATCAGCCC. Combining the CDR3 with reference TRBV5-5 and TRBJ1-5 gives the whole variable domain DAGVTQSPTHLIKTRGQQVTLRCSPISGHKSVSWYQQVLGQGPQFIFQYYEKEERGRGNFPDRFSARQFPNYSSELNVNALLLGDSALYLCASSFGTGNQPQHFGDGTRLSIL.